The entry that follows covers one T cell receptor beta chain sequence. Its antigen is still unknown. Trimming took 5 bases from V and 3 from J; bases not matched to a gene: 6. The length of the CDR3 is 16 residues. Germline CDR1 is MNHEY and CDR2 is SMNVEV (reference sequence). The data derive from a study of T cell repertoires in cytomegalovirus infection. The wider study: CMV infection and matching HLA type were both indicated by public TCR beta signatures.

General study points: Cumulative public TCR beta family frequency identified carriers of CMV plus the relevant HLA. The response measured ex vivo was dominated by TCR beta clonotypes (HLA-C-restricted and CMV-specific).

TCRdb reprocessed the reads via MiXCR and lists one record per CDR3 protein. The table lists about 160,000 distinct CDR3 sequences, about a fifth of them singletons. The V gene is TRBV27, the J gene TRBJ2-5; 13 bases match TRBD2. The TCR originated in a human donor in good health (CMV status not recorded). Some clones in this sample may be carry-over from other donors' samples. The starting material was CD8+ T cells from cultured PBMCs, obtained from culture after CMV antigen stimulation. The CDR3 loop is CASSGLAGAPKETQYF. The CDR3 nucleotides read TGTGCCAGCAGTGGACTAGCGGGGGCCCCTAAAGAGACCCAGTACTTC.